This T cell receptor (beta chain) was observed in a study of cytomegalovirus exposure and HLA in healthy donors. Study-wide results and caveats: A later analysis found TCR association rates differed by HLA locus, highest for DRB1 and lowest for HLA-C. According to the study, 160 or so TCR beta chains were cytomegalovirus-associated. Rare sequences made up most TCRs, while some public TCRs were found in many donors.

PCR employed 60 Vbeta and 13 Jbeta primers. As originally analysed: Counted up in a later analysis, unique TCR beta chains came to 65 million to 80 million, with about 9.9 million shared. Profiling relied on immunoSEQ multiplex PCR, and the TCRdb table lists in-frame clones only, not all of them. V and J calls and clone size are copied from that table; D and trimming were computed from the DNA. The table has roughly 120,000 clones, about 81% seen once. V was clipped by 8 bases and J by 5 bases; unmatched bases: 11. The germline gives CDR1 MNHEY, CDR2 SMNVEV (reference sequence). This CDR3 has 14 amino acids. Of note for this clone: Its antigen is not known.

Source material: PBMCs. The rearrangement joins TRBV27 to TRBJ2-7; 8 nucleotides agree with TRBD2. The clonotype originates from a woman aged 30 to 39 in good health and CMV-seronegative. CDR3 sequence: CASAYRGGENEQYF. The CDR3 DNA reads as TGTGCCAGCGCATACCGGGGGGGAGAGAACGAGCAGTACTTC.